The 21 T cell receptor beta chains presented below share a single source sample, sequenced in a study of cytomegalovirus exposure and HLA in healthy donors. PCR employed 60 Vbeta and 13 Jbeta primers. Profiled with immunoSEQ multiplex PCR; TCRdb holds only in-frame clones, not every one. Counted here are some 120,000 clones, about 70% occurring once; the ten biggest clones make up about 2%. What was sequenced was PBMCs. The receptor set was obtained from a human donor in good health.

The genes are TRBV9 and TRBJ2-3; no clear D. There are 15 residues in the CDR3. CDR1 and CDR2 (germline): SGDLS, YYNGEE. V lost 0 bases to trimming and J lost 4 bases, with 12 bases between them. CDR3 bases: TGTGCCAGCAGCGTAGATTCGAGTTTCCCAGATACGCAGTATTTT. It specifies CASSVDSSFPDTQYF.

About this clone: The junction and the germline gene differ at one end; a read error may be behind it. Other DNA sequences from this sample encode an identical CDR3 as well. This chain uses TRBV2 with TRBJ1-5; 7 bases are a match to TRBD1. Germline V CDR1 and CDR2: SNHLY, FYNNEI. The length of the CDR3 is 15 residues. CDR3 sequence (DNA): TGCGCCAGCAGAGGGGACAGTGGAGGCAATCAGCCCCAGCATTTT. Encoded protein: CASRGDSGGNQPQHF.

The V and J genes are TRBV6-4 and TRBJ2-3, with unresolved D. Germline values: CDR1 MRHNA, CDR2 SNTAGT. V was pared by 0 bases and J by 4 bases, with 8 bases between. The CDR3 is made up of 14 amino acids. The CDR3 protein is CASSDSSESDTQYF. The CDR3 region has the DNA TGTGCCAGCAGTGACTCGAGCGAGTCAGATACGCAGTATTTT.

The chain employs TRBV6-1 and TRBJ1-6; possibly TRBD1 for D (5 bases). Germline lookup yields CDR1 MNHNS and CDR2 SASEGT. CDR3 length equals 13 residues. Trimming cost V 5 bases and J 4 bases, with 6 bases left between them. The CDR3 loop is CASSKGYNSPLHF. The CDR3 region has the DNA TGTGCCAGCAGTAAGGGGTATAATTCACCCCTCCACTTT.

The rearrangement links TRBV28 to TRBJ1-1; D not certain. Trimming left V 6 bases short and J 4 bases short, with 15 bases between. The CDR3 totals 14 residues. Per the germline V gene, CDR1 is MDHEN and CDR2 is SYDVKM. The CDR3: CASSPPTRVTEAFF. CDR3 in DNA: TGTGCCAGCAGCCCCCCAACCCGGGTCACTGAAGCTTTCTTT.

The table lists this clone with a count of one. The V gene is TRBV6-1, the J gene TRBJ2-2, with D possibly matching TRBD2 (5 bases). V lost 1 base and J 4 bases, leaving 13 bases between the germline ends. CDR1 and CDR2 (germline): MNHNS, SASEGT. This CDR3 has 16 amino acids. The CDR3 nucleotides are TGTGCCAGCAGTGAAGAAGAGGGAGTGTTCACCGGGGAGCTGTTTTTT. Translating it yields CASSEEEGVFTGELFF.

J is TRBJ1-1 and V is TRBV7-9; a weak D match, TRBD1 (5 bases). This CDR3 has 15 residues. CDR1 is SEHNR, CDR2 FQNEAQ, per germline (reference sequence). Trimming removed 1 base at V and 5 bases at J, with 14 bases between. In DNA, the CDR3 is TGTGCCAGCAGCTTAGTGGCAGGGTATTCGACTGAAGCTTTCTTT. This sequence encodes CASSLVAGYSTEAFF. Full variable domain (rest looked up from reference TRBV7-9 and TRBJ1-1): DTGVSQNPRHKITKRGQNVTFRCDPISEHNRLYWYRQTLGQGPEFLTYFQNEAQLEKSRLLSDRFSAERPKGSFSTLEIQRTEQGDSAMYLCASSLVAGYSTEAFFGQGTRLTVV.

CDR3 residues: CASNKRGSYEQYF. The CDR3 bases are TGTGCCAGCAATAAGCGAGGCTCCTACGAGCAGTACTTC. This chain joins TRBV27 and TRBJ2-7; unclear D gene. This CDR3 has 13 amino acids. Germline V gene data show CDR1 as MNHEY and CDR2 as SMNVEV (reference sequence). Trimming removed 7 bases at V and 0 bases at J, with 10 bases between.

In nucleotides, the CDR3 is TGTGCCAGCAGCCCGGACAGGGGTACAGATACGCAGTATTTT. Translating it yields CASSPDRGTDTQYF. The V gene is TRBV7-2, the J gene TRBJ2-3, with 9 bases matching TRBD1. Losses at the gene ends were 5 bases for V and 3 bases for J; bases not matched to a gene: 3. The germline gives CDR1 SGHTA, CDR2 FQGNSA. The CDR3 spans 14 residues.

The chain employs TRBV9 and TRBJ2-1, with 8 nucleotides matching TRBD2. Germline CDR1 SGDLS, CDR2 YYNGEE. The V gene end was trimmed by 1 base and the J gene end by 1 base; junction bases not matched to a gene: 1. The CDR3 spans 15 residues. This chain's CDR3 is CASSVRGGSYNEQFF. Here the CDR3 DNA reads TGTGCCAGCAGCGTACGGGGGGGTTCCTACAATGAGCAGTTCTTC. Using reference TRBV9 and TRBJ2-1 for the parts outside the CDR3, the full variable domain is DSGVTQTPKHLITATGQRVTLRCSPRSGDLSVYWYQQSLDQGLQFLIQYYNGEERAKGNILERFSAQQFPDLHSELNLSSLELGDSALYFCASSVRGGSYNEQFFGPGTRLTVL.

This chain uses TRBV27 with TRBJ1-1; 8 bases agree with TRBD1. Germline trimming cut 6 bases from V and 0 bases from J; bases unmatched to any gene: 3. The germline gives CDR1 MNHEY, CDR2 SMNVEV (reference sequence). The CDR3 has 14 amino acids. The CDR3 bases are TGTGCCAGCAGCGACAGGGGAGTGAACACTGAAGCTTTCTTT. Its protein product is CASSDRGVNTEAFF.

This clone turned up a few times. The chain carries TRBV5-6 and TRBJ1-5; D is possibly TRBD1 (5 bases). V lost 3 bases to trimming and J lost 0 bases, with 13 bases between them. Looked up from germline, CDR1 is SGHDT and CDR2 is YYEEEE. This CDR3 comprises 16 residues. The CDR3 sequence: CASSSTRQYSNQPQHF. CDR3 coding DNA: TGTGCCAGCAGCTCAACCCGACAGTATAGCAATCAGCCCCAGCATTTT.

V is TRBV7-2 and J is TRBJ2-7; 12 nucleotides line up with TRBD2. Germline CDR1 reads SGHTA; CDR2 reads FQGNSA. Losses at the gene ends were 1 base for V and 0 bases for J; bases not matched to a gene: 10. The CDR3 consists of 19 residues. The CDR3 nucleotides read TGTGCCAGCAGCTTAGAACCCAGGACTAGCGGGAAAAGCTCCTACGAGCAGTACTTC. It is translated as CASSLEPRTSGKSSYEQYF.

J is TRBJ1-2 and V is TRBV19, with D unresolved. V dropped 4 bases and J dropped 8 bases, with 11 bases sitting between them. The germline V gene has CDR1 LNHDA and CDR2 SQIVND (reference sequence). The CDR3 consists of 12 residues. For the CDR3, the DNA is TGTGCCAGTAGTACGCCGCCCGGGGGCTACACCTTC. This sequence encodes CASSTPPGGYTF.

The chain couples TRBV19 to TRBJ1-5; unclear D gene. With 8 bases removed from V and 6 bases from J, the gap between germline ends came to 17 bases. Per the germline V gene, CDR1 is LNHDA and CDR2 is SQIVND (reference sequence). The CDR3 has 14 residues. The CDR3 region has the DNA TGTGCCAGTCAGTTGTATTCTTTAAGTCAGCCCCAGCATTTT. Protein: CASQLYSLSQPQHF.

The rearrangement uses TRBV5-1 and TRBJ2-2, with 7 bases identical to TRBD2. J was trimmed by 6 bases and V by 5 bases; bases with no gene match: 10. CDR3 length: 15 amino acids. Germline V gives CDR1 SGHRS, CDR2 YFSETQ. The DNA of the CDR3 is TGCGCCAGCAGAGATGTGAGCGGGAAAGCCGGGGAGCTGTTTTTT. This codes for CASRDVSGKAGELFF. Supplemented by reference TRBV5-1 and TRBJ2-2, the full variable domain reads KAGVTQTPRYLIKTRGQQVTLSCSPISGHRSVSWYQQTPGQGLQFLFEYFSETQRNKGNFPGRFSGRQFSNSRSEMNVSTLELGDSALYLCASRDVSGKAGELFFGEGSRLTVL.

The table lists this clone with a count of one. The CDR3 nucleotides are TGTGCCAGTTCGGCAGGAATCTATGGCTACACCTTC. Its protein is CASSAGIYGYTF. The rearrangement uses TRBV2 and TRBJ1-2; no clear D. The CDR3 is 12 amino acids. Looked up from germline, CDR1 is SNHLY and CDR2 is FYNNEI. Trimming shortened V by 9 bases and J by 4 bases, and 12 bases separated the two germline ends.

This clone has only a few counts. The chain carries TRBV7-9 and TRBJ1-1, with 7 bases fitting TRBD1. The CDR3 length is 14 residues. V was pared by 8 bases and J by 7 bases, with 13 bases of the junction left unmatched. CDR1 SEHNR and CDR2 FQNEAQ come from the germline V gene (reference sequence). CDR3 in amino acids: CASHLPGTEIEAFF. In nucleotides, the CDR3 is TGTGCCAGCCACCTCCCCGGGACAGAAATTGAAGCTTTCTTT.

In the case of this clone: At one boundary the junction diverges from the germline segment, which might be a read error. Other DNA sequences of this sample code for an identical CDR3. V and J are TRBV29-1 and TRBJ2-2, with 7 nucleotides matching TRBD1. Germline CDR1 SQVTM, CDR2 ANQGSEA. The CDR3 totals 14 residues. The CDR3 region is CSVQTGTNTGELFF. CDR3 nucleotides: TGTAGCGTTCAGACAGGGACGAACACCGGGGAGCTGTTTTTT.

The chain carries TRBV19 and TRBJ1-1; possible D gene TRBD1, 5 bases. CDR1 is LNHDA and CDR2 is SQIVND in the germline V gene (reference sequence). CDR3 length: 13 residues. V lost 3 bases, J lost 1 base, and 6 bases lay in between. The CDR3 spells CASSIGGNTEAFF. The CDR3 nucleotides read TGTGCCAGTAGTATCGGGGGGAACACTGAAGCTTTCTTT.

V and J are TRBV27 and TRBJ1-2, with D unclear. With 1 base removed from V and 8 bases from J, the gap between germline ends came to 17 bases. Germline assignment: CDR1 MNHEY and CDR2 SMNVEV (reference sequence). The CDR3 is 15 amino acids. The CDR3 region is CASSLFGSRGGGYTF. CDR3 nucleotides: TGTGCCAGCAGTTTATTTGGGTCCCGGGGAGGGGGCTACACCTTC.